One T cell receptor (beta chain) is described in this entry. Its antigen is not known. This CDR3 has 15 amino acids. V was clipped by 5 bases and J by 0 bases, with 13 bases between them. The germline gives CDR1 KGHSH, CDR2 LQKENI. The sample originates from a study of T cell responses to AZD1222 COVID-19 vaccine. Second doses were pooled across both intervals (about 4 or about 12 weeks). Study results and limitations: Breadth and depth of Spike-specific TCRs rose after two AZD1222 doses. Regions 160-218 and 743-854 dominated among vaccine-associated CD4 TCRs spanning spike.

The table came from immunoSEQ multiplex PCR; TCRdb's copy has only in-frame clones and leaves some out. The repertoire includes more than 110,000 clones, around 92% of them detected once, and more than 3% sits in the top ten. The receptor was derived from an adult who received the AZD1222 COVID-19 vaccine. This sample comprised peripheral blood, obtained 28 days after the second AZD1222 dose. The genes are TRBV18 and TRBJ1-2; the D is unclear. The CDR3 coding sequence is TGTGCCAGCTCAAGCGGATTCACAGCTAACTATGGCTACACCTTC. It codes for CASSSGFTANYGYTF.